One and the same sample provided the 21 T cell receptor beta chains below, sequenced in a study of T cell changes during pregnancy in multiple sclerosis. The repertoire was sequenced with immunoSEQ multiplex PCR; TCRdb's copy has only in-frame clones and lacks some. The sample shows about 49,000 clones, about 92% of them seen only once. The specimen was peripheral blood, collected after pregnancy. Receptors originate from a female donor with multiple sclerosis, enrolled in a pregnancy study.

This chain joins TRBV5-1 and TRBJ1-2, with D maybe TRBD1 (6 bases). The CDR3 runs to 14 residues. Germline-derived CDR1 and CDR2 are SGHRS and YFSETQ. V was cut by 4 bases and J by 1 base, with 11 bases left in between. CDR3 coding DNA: TGCGCCAGCAGCAATGGGACATTTAACTATGGCTACACCTTC. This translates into CASSNGTFNYGYTF.

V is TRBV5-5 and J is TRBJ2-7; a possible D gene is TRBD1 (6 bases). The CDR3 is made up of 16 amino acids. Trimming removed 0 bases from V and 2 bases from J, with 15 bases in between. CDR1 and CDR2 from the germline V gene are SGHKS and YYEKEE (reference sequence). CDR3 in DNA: TGTGCCAGCAGCTTGGCCGACAGGCCCCTAACCTACGAGCAGTACTTC. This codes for CASSLADRPLTYEQYF.

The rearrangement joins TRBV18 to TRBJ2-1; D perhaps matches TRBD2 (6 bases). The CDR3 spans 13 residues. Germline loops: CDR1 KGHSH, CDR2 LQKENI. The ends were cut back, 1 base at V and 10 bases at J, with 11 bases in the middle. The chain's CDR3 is CASSPLFSGEQFF. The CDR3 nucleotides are TGTGCCAGCTCACCACTCTTCAGCGGGGAGCAGTTCTTC.

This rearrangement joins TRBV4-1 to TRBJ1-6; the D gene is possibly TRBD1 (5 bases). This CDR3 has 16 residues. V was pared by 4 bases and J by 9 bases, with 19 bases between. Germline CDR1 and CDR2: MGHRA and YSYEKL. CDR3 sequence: CASSPAPAKGRSPLHF. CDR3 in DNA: TGCGCCAGCAGCCCAGCGCCAGCGAAGGGGCGTTCACCCCTCCACTTT.

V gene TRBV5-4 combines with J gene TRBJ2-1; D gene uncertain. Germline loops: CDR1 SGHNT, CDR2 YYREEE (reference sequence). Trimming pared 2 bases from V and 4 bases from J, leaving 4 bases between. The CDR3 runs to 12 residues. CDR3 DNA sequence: TGTGCCAGCAGCTTATCATACAATGAGCAGTTCTTC. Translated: CASSLSYNEQFF.

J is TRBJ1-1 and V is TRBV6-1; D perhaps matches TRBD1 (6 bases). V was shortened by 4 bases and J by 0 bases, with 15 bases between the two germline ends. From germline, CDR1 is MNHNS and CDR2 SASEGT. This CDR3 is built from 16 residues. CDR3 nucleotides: TGTGCCAGCAGTGGATGGGTAGGACAGATGAACACTGAAGCTTTCTTT. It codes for CASSGWVGQMNTEAFF.

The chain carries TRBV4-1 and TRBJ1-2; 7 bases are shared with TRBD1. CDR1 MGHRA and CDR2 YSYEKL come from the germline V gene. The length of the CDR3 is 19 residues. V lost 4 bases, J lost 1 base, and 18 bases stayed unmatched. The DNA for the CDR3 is TGCGCCAGCAGCCCCGCGATGGCGGCAGGGGGTGATTTTAACTATGGCTACACCTTC. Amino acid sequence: CASSPAMAAGGDFNYGYTF.

The CDR3 region has the DNA TGTGCCAGCAGTTACGGCGGGAGCTCCTATAATTCACCCCTCCACTTT. Translating gives CASSYGGSSYNSPLHF. This rearrangement joins TRBV6-5 to TRBJ1-6; D gene unclear. Germline CDR1 is MNHEY and CDR2 is SVGAGI. The CDR3 extends over 16 amino acids. V was trimmed by 2 bases and J by 0 bases, leaving 8 bases between them.

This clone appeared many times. CDR3 nucleotide sequence: TGTGCCAGCAGTGACGGGGGGGCCGGCATTCAGTACTTC. Its protein is CASSDGGAGIQYF. This chain connects TRBV6-4 to TRBJ2-4, with a tentative D call TRBD2 (7 bases). This CDR3 contains 13 residues. Germline assignment: CDR1 MRHNA and CDR2 SNTAGT. V lost 2 bases and J lost 9, with 11 bases in between.

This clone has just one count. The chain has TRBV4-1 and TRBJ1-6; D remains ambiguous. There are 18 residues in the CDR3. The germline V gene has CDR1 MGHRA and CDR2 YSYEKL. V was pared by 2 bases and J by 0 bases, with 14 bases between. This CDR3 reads CASSQSWVGSSYNSPLHF. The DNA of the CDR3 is TGCGCCAGCAGCCAATCATGGGTGGGGAGCTCCTATAATTCACCCCTCCACTTT.

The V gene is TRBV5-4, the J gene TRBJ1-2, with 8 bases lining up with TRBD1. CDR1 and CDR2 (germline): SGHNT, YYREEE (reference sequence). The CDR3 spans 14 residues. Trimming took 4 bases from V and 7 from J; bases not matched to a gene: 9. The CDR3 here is CASSLPDRGGGYTF. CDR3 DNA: TGTGCCAGCAGCCTCCCCGACAGGGGCGGTGGCTACACCTTC.

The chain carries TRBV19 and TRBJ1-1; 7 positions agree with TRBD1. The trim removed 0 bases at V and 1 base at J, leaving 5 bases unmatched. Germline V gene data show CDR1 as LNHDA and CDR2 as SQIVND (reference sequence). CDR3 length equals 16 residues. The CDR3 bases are TGTGCCAGTAGTATAGAAGGCTGGACAGGGAACACTGAAGCTTTCTTT. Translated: CASSIEGWTGNTEAFF.

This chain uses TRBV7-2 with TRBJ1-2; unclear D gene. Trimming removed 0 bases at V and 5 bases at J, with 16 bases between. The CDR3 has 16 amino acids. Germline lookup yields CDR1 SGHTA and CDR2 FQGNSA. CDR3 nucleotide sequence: TGTGCCAGCAGCTTAGCGGTAGGCTTAAACGGGTATGGCTACACCTTC. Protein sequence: CASSLAVGLNGYGYTF.

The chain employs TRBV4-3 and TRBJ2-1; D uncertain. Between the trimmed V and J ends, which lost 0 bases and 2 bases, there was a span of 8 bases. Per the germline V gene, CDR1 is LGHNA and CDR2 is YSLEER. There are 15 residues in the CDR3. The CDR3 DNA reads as TGCGCCAGCAGCCAAGATAATACAGCCTACAATGAGCAGTTCTTC. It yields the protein CASSQDNTAYNEQFF.

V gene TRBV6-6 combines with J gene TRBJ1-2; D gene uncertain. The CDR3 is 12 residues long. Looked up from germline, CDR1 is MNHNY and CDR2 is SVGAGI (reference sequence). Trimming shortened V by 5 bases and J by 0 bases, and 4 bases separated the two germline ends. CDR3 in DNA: TGTGCCAGCAGTCTAGCTAACTATGGCTACACCTTC. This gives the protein CASSLANYGYTF.

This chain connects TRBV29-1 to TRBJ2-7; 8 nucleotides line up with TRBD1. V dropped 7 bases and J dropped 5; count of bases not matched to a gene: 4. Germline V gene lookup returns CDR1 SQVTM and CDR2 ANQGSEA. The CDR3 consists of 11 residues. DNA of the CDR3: TGCAGCGCTGGACAGGGTCACGAGCAGTACTTC. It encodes CSAGQGHEQYF.

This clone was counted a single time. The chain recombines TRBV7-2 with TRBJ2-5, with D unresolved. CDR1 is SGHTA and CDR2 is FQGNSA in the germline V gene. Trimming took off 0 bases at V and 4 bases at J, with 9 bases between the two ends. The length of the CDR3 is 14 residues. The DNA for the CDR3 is TGTGCCAGCAGCTTAGCACCTAGACGAGAGACCCAGTACTTC. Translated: CASSLAPRRETQYF.

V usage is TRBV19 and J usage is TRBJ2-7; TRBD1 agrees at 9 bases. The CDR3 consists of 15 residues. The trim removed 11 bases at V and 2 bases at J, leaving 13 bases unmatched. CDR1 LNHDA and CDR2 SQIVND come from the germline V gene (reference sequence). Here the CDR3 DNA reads TGTGCCTCCCAGGTACAGGGGGCAGGCCCCTACGAGCAGTACTTC. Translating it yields CASQVQGAGPYEQYF.

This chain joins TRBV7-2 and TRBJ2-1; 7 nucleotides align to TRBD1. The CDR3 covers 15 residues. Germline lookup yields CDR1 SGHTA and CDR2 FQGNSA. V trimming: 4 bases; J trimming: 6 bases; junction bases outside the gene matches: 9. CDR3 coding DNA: TGTGCCAGCAGCTCGACCTACAGGGGACCCAATGAGCAGTTCTTC. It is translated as CASSSTYRGPNEQFF.

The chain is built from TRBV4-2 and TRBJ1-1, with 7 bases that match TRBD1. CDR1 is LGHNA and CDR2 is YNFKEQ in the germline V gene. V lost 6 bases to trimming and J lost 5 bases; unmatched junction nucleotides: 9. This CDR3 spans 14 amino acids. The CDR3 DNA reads TGTGCCAGCAGACCAGACAGGGTGGGAACTGAAGCTTTCTTT. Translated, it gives CASRPDRVGTEAFF.

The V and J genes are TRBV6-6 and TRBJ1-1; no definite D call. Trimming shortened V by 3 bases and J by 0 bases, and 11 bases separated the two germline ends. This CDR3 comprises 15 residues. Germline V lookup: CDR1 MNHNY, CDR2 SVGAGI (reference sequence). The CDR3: CASSYMGALNTEAFF. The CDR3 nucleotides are TGTGCCAGCAGTTATATGGGAGCCCTGAACACTGAAGCTTTCTTT.